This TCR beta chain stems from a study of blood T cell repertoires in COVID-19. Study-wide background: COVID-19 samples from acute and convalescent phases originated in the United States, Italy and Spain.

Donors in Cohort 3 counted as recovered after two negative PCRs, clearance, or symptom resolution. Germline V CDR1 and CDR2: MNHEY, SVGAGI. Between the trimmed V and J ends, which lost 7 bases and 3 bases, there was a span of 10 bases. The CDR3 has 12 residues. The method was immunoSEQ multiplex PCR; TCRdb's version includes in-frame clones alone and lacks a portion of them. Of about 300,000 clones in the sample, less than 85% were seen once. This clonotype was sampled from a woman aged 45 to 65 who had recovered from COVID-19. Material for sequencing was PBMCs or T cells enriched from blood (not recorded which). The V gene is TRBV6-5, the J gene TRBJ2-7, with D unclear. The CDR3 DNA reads TGTGCCAGCACCTCAGAACGCTACGAGCAGTACTTC. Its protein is CASTSERYEQYF.